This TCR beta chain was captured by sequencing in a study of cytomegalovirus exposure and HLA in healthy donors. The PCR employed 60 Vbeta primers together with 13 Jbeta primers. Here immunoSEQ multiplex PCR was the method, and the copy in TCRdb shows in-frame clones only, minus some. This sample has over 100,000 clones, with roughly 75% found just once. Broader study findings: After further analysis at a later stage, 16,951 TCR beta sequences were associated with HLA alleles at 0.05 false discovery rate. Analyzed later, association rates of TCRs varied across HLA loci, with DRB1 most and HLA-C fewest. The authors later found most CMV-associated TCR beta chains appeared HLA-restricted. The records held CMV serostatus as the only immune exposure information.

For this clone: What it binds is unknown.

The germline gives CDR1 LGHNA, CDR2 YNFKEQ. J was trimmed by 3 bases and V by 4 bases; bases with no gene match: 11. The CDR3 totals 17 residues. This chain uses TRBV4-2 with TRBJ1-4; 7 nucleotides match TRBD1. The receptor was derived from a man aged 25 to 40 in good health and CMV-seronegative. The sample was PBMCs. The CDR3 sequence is CASSRPQGRAANEKLFF. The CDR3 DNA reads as TGTGCCAGCAGCCGCCCACAGGGGAGAGCAGCTAATGAAAAACTGTTTTTT.